This T cell receptor (beta chain) was sequenced for a study of blood T cell repertoires in COVID-19. Study overall: There were acute and convalescent COVID-19 samples, and they came from the United States, Italy and Spain. Sources were T cells, B-cell-depleted T cells, or PBMCs; the material itself was cDNA or gDNA.

The ends lost 4 bases at V and 6 bases at J; junction bases unmatched: 8. CDR3 length: 16 amino acids. The germline V gene encodes CDR1 SGHRS and CDR2 YFSETQ. Using immunoSEQ multiplex PCR, the repertoire was profiled, and TCRdb retains in-frame clones only, with some absent. Of 170,000 or so clones in the sample, around 90% were seen once. Seattle researchers signed up patients amid active infection and tracked them longitudinally. This clone was counted a few times. Sample: peripheral blood. The receptor was isolated from a man aged 55-75 years with COVID-19, enrolled during active disease. The rearrangement links TRBV5-1 to TRBJ2-3; TRBD2 agrees at 13 bases. The CDR3 reads CASSRPGTSGADTQYF. The CDR3 DNA follows: TGCGCCAGCAGCCGCCCGGGGACTAGCGGGGCGGATACGCAGTATTTT.